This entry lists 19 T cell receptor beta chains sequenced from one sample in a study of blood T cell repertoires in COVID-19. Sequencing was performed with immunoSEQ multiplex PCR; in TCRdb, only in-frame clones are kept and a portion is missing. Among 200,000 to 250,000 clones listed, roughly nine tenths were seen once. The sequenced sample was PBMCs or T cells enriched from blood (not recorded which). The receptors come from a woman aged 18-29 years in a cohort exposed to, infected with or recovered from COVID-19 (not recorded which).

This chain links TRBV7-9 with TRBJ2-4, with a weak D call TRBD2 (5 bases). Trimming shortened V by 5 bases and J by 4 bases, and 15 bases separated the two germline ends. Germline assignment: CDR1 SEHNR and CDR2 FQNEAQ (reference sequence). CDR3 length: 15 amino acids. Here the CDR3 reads CASSPGVVTKNIQYF. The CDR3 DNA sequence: TGTGCCAGCAGCCCCGGGGTCGTAACAAAAAACATTCAGTACTTC.

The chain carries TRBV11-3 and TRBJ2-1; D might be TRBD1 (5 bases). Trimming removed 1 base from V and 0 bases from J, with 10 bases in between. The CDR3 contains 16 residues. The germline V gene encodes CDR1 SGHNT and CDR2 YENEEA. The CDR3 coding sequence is TGTGCCAGCAGCTTAGGGGGAAGGGGCTCCTACAATGAGCAGTTCTTC. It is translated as CASSLGGRGSYNEQFF.

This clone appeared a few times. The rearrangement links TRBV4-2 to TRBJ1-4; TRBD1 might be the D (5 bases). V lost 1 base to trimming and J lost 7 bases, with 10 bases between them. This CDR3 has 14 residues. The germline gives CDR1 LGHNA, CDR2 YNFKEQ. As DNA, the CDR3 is TGTGCCAGCAGCCAAGGGCAGGGCGGTGAAAAACTGTTTTTT. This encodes CASSQGQGGEKLFF.

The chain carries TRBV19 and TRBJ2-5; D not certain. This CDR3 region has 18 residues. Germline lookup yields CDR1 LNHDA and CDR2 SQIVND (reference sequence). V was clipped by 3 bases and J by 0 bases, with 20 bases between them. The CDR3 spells CASSIVRPLYRDQETQYF. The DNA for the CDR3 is TGTGCCAGTAGTATCGTCCGCCCTCTCTACCGGGACCAAGAGACCCAGTACTTC. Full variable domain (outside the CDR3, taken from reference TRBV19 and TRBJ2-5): DGGITQSPKYLFRKEGQNVTLSCEQNLNHDAMYWYRQDPGQGLRLIYYSQIVNDFQKGDIAEGYSVSREKKESFPLTVTSAQKNPTAFYLCASSIVRPLYRDQETQYFGPGTRLLVL.

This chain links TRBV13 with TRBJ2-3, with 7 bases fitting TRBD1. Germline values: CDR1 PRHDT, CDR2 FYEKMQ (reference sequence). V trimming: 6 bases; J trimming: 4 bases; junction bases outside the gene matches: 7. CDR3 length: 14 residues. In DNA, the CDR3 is TGTGCCAGCAGTTTCTCGACAGGGTCAGATACGCAGTATTTT. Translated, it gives CASSFSTGSDTQYF.

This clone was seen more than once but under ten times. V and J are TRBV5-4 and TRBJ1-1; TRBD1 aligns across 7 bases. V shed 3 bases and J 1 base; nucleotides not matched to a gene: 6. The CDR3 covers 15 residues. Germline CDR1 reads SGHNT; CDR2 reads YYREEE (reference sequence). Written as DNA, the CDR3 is TGTGCCAGCAGCTCGACAGGGAACGGGAACACTGAAGCTTTCTTT. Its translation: CASSSTGNGNTEAFF.

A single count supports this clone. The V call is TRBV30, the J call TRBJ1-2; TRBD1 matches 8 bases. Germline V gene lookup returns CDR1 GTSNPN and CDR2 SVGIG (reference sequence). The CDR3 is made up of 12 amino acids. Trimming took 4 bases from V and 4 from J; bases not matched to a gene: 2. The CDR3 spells CAWTGQGYGYTF. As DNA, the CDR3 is TGTGCCTGGACAGGACAGGGCTATGGCTACACCTTC.

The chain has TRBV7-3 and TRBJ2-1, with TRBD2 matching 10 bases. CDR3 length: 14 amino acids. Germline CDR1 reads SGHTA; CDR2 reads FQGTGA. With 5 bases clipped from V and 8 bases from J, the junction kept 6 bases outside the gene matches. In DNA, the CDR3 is TGTGCCAGCAGCCCGCCGACTAGCGGGTATGAGCAGTTCTTC. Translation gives CASSPPTSGYEQFF.

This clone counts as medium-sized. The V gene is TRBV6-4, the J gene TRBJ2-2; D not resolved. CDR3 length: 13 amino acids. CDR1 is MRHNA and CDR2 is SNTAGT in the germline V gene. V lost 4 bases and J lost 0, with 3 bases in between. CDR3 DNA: TGTGCCAGCAGTGCAGCGAACACCGGGGAGCTGTTTTTT. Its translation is CASSAANTGELFF.

CDR3 in DNA: TGTGCCAGCAAACTCGACTATTTAGGTTCACCCCTCCACTTT. It specifies CASKLDYLGSPLHF. V is TRBV2 and J is TRBJ1-6; D gene uncertain. The CDR3 loop spans 14 amino acids. CDR1 is SNHLY and CDR2 is FYNNEI in the germline V gene. Trimming took off 7 bases at V and 9 bases at J, with 16 bases between the two ends.

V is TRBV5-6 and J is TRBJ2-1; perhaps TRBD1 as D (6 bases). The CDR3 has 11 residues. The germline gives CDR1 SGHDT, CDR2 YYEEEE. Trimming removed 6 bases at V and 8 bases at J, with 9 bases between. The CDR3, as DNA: TGTGCCAGCATACAGGGTTATGAGCAGTTCTTC. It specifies CASIQGYEQFF.

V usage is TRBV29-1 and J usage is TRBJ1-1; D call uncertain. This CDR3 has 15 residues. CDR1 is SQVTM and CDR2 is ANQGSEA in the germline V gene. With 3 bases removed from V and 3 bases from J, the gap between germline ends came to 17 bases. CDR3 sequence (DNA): TGCAGCGTTGACGGTAAAAGGCGGCGGGACACTGAAGCTTTCTTT. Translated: CSVDGKRRRDTEAFF.

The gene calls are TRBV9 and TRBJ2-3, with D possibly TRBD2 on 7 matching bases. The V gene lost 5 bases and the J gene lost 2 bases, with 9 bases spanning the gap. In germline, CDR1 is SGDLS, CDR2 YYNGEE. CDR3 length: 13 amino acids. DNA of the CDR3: TGTGCCAGCAGGGGGGGGCTCACAGATACGCAGTATTTT. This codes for CASRGGLTDTQYF. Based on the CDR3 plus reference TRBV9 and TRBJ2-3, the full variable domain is DSGVTQTPKHLITATGQRVTLRCSPRSGDLSVYWYQQSLDQGLQFLIQYYNGEERAKGNILERFSAQQFPDLHSELNLSSLELGDSALYFCASRGGLTDTQYFGPGTRLTVL.

The CDR3 here is CASSEFRGGTEAFF. Written as DNA, the CDR3 is TGTGCCAGCAGTGAATTTCGGGGAGGCACTGAAGCTTTCTTT. The rearrangement uses TRBV6-1 and TRBJ1-1; D gene uncertain. The CDR3 consists of 14 residues. The ends were cut back, 2 bases at V and 4 bases at J, with 11 bases in the middle. CDR1 and CDR2 (germline): MNHNS, SASEGT.

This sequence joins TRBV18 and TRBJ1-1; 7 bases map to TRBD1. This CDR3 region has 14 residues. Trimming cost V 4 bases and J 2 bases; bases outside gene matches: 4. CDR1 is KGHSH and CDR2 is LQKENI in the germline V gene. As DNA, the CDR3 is TGTGCCAGCTCACAAGGACAGGTTAACACTGAAGCTTTCTTT. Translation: CASSQGQVNTEAFF.

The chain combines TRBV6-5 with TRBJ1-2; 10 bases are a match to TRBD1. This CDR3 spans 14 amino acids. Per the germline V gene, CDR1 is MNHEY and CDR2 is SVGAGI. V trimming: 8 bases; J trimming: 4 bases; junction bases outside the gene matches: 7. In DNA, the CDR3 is TGTGCCAGCCAGGACAGGGGGGCTCCCTATGGCTACACCTTC. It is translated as CASQDRGAPYGYTF.

As DNA, the CDR3 is TGTGCCAGCAGCCCCGGACAGGGAAGGGGGAACACTGAAGCTTTCTTT. Amino acid sequence: CASSPGQGRGNTEAFF. The chain links TRBV3-1 (or the pseudogene TRBV3-2) to TRBJ1-1, with TRBD1 matching over 8 bases. The V segment lost 4 bases and the J segment 1 base; nucleotides outside the gene matches: 8. The CDR3 loop spans 16 amino acids. The germline V gene has CDR1 LGHDT and CDR2 YNNKEL (reference sequence).

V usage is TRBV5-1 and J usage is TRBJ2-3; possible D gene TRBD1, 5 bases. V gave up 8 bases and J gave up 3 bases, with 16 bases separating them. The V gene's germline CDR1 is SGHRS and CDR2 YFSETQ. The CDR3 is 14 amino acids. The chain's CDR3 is CASKGFQGTDTQYF. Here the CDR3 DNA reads TGCGCCAGTAAAGGATTCCAGGGAACAGATACGCAGTATTTT.

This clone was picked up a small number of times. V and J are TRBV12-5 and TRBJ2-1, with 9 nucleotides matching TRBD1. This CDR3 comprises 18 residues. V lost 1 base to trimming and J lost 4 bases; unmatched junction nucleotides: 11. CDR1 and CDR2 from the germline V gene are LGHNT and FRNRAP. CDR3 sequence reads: CASGLDPNPGQGYNEQFF. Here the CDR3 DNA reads TGTGCTAGTGGTTTGGACCCAAACCCGGGACAGGGTTACAATGAGCAGTTCTTC.